The 8 T cell receptor beta chains listed next were all sequenced from one sample in a study of blood T cell repertoires in COVID-19. The method was immunoSEQ multiplex PCR; TCRdb's version includes in-frame clones alone and lacks a portion of them. Among around 230,000 clones listed, approximately 90% were seen once. The specimen sequenced was PBMCs or T cells enriched from blood (not recorded which). The receptors were sampled from a woman aged 40-49 years with acute COVID-19.

This sequence joins TRBV11-2 and TRBJ1-5; 10 bases line up with TRBD1. The CDR3 totals 15 residues. V dropped 1 base and J dropped 6; count of bases not matched to a gene: 3. Germline assignment: CDR1 SGHAT and CDR2 FQNNGV. The CDR3 bases are TGTGCCAGCAGCTTAGCGGGGACAGGGGTTCAGCCCCAGCATTTT. Translation: CASSLAGTGVQPQHF.

The J gene is TRBJ2-7, the V gene TRBV5-6; TRBD2 aligns across 8 bases. The CDR3 runs to 15 residues. CDR1 is SGHDT and CDR2 is YYEEEE in the germline V gene. The J segment lost 4 bases and the V segment lost 0 bases, leaving 6 bases of the junction unmatched. The CDR3 reads CASSLGGSGTYEQYV. Written as DNA, the CDR3 is TGTGCCAGCAGCTTGGGGGGTAGCGGGACGTACGAGCAGTACGTC.

This clone was detected a few times. The J gene is TRBJ1-2, the V gene TRBV5-6; D not resolved. Looked up from germline, CDR1 is SGHDT and CDR2 is YYEEEE. Trimming removed 4 bases at V and 8 bases at J, with 15 bases between. This CDR3 is built from 13 residues. The CDR3 bases are TGTGCCAGCAGCGCTTACTTTGAATCGGGCTACACCTTC. Translating it yields CASSAYFESGYTF.

The chain uses TRBV11-2 and TRBJ2-5; 10 nucleotides line up with TRBD2. With V trimmed by 0 bases and J by 5 bases, 9 bases remained unmatched. The germline gives CDR1 SGHAT, CDR2 FQNNGV. There are 17 residues in the CDR3. CDR3 region: CASSLESSGRARETQYF. The DNA for the CDR3 is TGTGCCAGCAGCTTAGAGTCCAGCGGGAGGGCCCGGGAGACCCAGTACTTC.

The chain couples TRBV6-4 to TRBJ2-1, with TRBD2 as a possible D gene (6 bases). Trimming took 9 bases from V and 1 from J, leaving 16 bases between them. Germline values: CDR1 MRHNA, CDR2 SNTAGT. The CDR3 has 15 residues. Here the CDR3 DNA reads TGTGCCAGGGGGGGATGCCGGGGATCCTACAATGAGCAGTTCTTC. Its translation is CARGGCRGSYNEQFF.

The chain is built from TRBV7-2 and TRBJ2-3; D perhaps matches TRBD2 (6 bases). Trimming cost V 6 bases and J 2 bases, with 12 bases left between them. This CDR3 has 14 amino acids. Germline V lookup: CDR1 SGHTA, CDR2 FQGNSA. The CDR3 nucleotides are TGTGCCAGCAGAAAGGGACTGAACACAGATACGCAGTATTTT. Translated: CASRKGLNTDTQYF.

The chain links TRBV12-3 or TRBV12-4 to TRBJ1-1; 8 bases are a match to TRBD1. Unmatched junction bases numbered 9, after V lost 6 bases and J lost 9 bases. CDR3 length equals 13 residues. CDR3 nucleotides: TGTGCCAGCAGCCTTACAGGGGGTCACAAAGCTTTCTTT. Amino acids: CASSLTGGHKAFF.

The rearrangement links TRBV5-6 to TRBJ1-1; D is perhaps TRBD1 (5 bases). Per germline, CDR1 SGHDT and CDR2 YYEEEE. The V end was cut by 1 base, the J end by 4 bases, with 11 bases between. The CDR3 loop spans 14 amino acids. The CDR3 is CASSLPGKTTEAFF. Written as DNA, the CDR3 is TGTGCCAGCAGCTTGCCAGGGAAAACCACTGAAGCTTTCTTT.